These 25 T cell receptor beta chains were sequenced from one sample in a study of CD8+CD57+ T cells in acquired aplastic anemia. Genomic DNA templated the TCR beta VDJ and CDR3 profiling. MiXCR, applied by TCRdb to the reads, yields one record per CDR3 protein. The sample yields some 410,000 distinct CDR3 sequences, under 80% seen once. Sequenced material: sorted CD4+, CD8+, or CD8+CD57+ T cells (not recorded which) from PBMCs. These receptors all stem from a human donor in good health, serving as a control.

This clonotype has a single count. This rearrangement joins TRBV25-1 to TRBJ2-7; D might be TRBD2 (6 bases). The V end lost 6 bases, the J end lost 6 bases, and 15 bases lay between the germline ends. The germline gives CDR1 MGHDK, CDR2 SYGVNS. The CDR3 has 13 residues. In nucleotides, the CDR3 is TGTGCCAGCAGCCAAGTGGGGGGTGGCGAGCAGTACTTC. Translating it yields CASSQVGGGEQYF.

This chain uses TRBV6-5 with TRBJ1-5; no reliable D call. V was pared by 5 bases and J by 5 bases, with 10 bases between. CDR1 is MNHEY and CDR2 is SVGAGI in the germline V gene. The CDR3 runs 13 residues. This chain's CDR3 is CASSEGADQPQHF. CDR3 bases: TGTGCCAGCAGTGAAGGAGCTGATCAGCCCCAGCATTTT.

This clonotype was recorded a few times. This may arise from a read error, as a much more abundant clone is one base away. The chain has TRBV5-1 and TRBJ2-5; 9 bases match TRBD2. The CDR3 covers 16 residues. CDR1 is SGHRS and CDR2 is YFSETQ in the germline V gene. As DNA, the CDR3 is TGCGCCAGCAGCTCCCGGGCGGGGGGGCCTTGGGAGACCCGGTACTTC. This encodes CASSSRAGGPWETRYF.

Points on this clonotype: A much larger clone lies one base from this, so it may be a read error. Because it lacks the conserved phenylalanine or tryptophan at the end, this CDR3 is likely a read error. This sequence joins TRBV7-3 and TRBJ2-1; 8 bases line up with TRBD2. The trim removed 2 bases at V and 9 bases at J, leaving 9 bases unmatched. This CDR3 is 15 amino acids long. The germline V gene encodes CDR1 SGHTA and CDR2 FQGTGA. CDR3 nucleotide sequence: TGTGCCAGCAGCTTACGGGGGGGGGCCTCGGCTGAGCAGTTCCTC. This gives the protein CASSLRGGASAEQFL.

Turning to this clonotype: It may be a read error: a sequence one base away is much more abundant. This chain connects TRBV7-8 to TRBJ2-1; D is perhaps TRBD1 (5 bases). In germline, CDR1 is SGHVS, CDR2 FQNEAQ. The V end lost 4 bases, the J end lost 3 bases, and 16 bases lay between the germline ends. The CDR3 covers 16 residues. CDR3 region: CASSSTLAGNYNEQFF. CDR3 in DNA: TGTGCCAGCAGCTCCACCCTCGCAGGGAACTACAATGAGCAGTTCTTC.

V and J are TRBV7-2 and TRBJ1-6; 7 positions match TRBD1. V lost 5 bases to trimming and J lost 13 bases; unmatched junction nucleotides: 17. The CDR3 spans 16 residues. Germline V gives CDR1 SGHTA, CDR2 FQGNSA. The DNA of the CDR3 is TGTGCCAGCAGCACCTCGGAGACAGGGTTGAATTACCCCCTCCACTTT. This codes for CASSTSETGLNYPLHF.

Regarding this clonotype: A much larger clone lies one base from this, so it may be a read error. The rearrangement joins TRBV5-1 to TRBJ1-1; D is perhaps TRBD1 (6 bases). The germline V gene has CDR1 SGHRS and CDR2 YFSETQ. The CDR3 has 16 amino acids. Written as DNA, the CDR3 is TGCGCCGGCAGCTTGGGACCCGGGGGCGGGGACACTGAAGCTTTCTTT. Translating gives CAGSLGPGGGDTEAFF.

This clonotype was recorded only once. This chain links TRBV7-2 with TRBJ2-1; TRBD2 might be the D (7 bases). Germline V gives CDR1 SGHTA, CDR2 FQGNSA. CDR3 length: 15 residues. Trimming stripped 2 bases from V and 7 bases from J, with 15 bases between. The CDR3 spells CASSLNRAGTNEQFF. The CDR3 nucleotides are TGTGCCAGCAGCTTAAACAGAGCGGGGACAAATGAGCAGTTCTTC.

The chain joins TRBV20-1 to TRBJ1-2; tentative D call: TRBD1 (6 bases). Germline CDR1 and CDR2: DFQATT and SNEGSKA (reference sequence). Trimming removed 3 bases from V and 3 bases from J, with 11 bases in between. The CDR3 length is 13 residues. CDR3 sequence: CSARSTGDYGYTF. The DNA for the CDR3 is TGCAGTGCTAGGTCGACAGGAGACTATGGCTACACCTTC.

This clonotype was seen ten or more times. The rearrangement joins TRBV6-1 to TRBJ2-1; 9 bases are a match to TRBD2. The ends lost 6 bases at V and 6 bases at J; junction bases unmatched: 6. The CDR3 covers 14 residues. Germline V gives CDR1 MNHNS, CDR2 SASEGT. The CDR3 protein is CASRVAGEPNEQFF. As DNA, the CDR3 is TGTGCCAGCAGAGTAGCGGGGGAGCCCAATGAGCAGTTCTTC.

The genes are TRBV6-6 and TRBJ2-2; no definite D call. This CDR3 contains 12 residues. The V end lost 5 bases, the J end lost 4 bases, and 5 bases lay between the germline ends. Germline CDR1 is MNHNY and CDR2 is SVGAGI (reference sequence). DNA of the CDR3: TGTGCCAGCAGTGGGGTCACCGGGGAGCTGTTTTTT. Protein sequence: CASSGVTGELFF.

The rearrangement uses TRBV25-1 and TRBJ2-7; D perhaps matches TRBD2 (6 bases). This CDR3 region has 15 residues. Germline-derived CDR1 and CDR2 are MGHDK and SYGVNS. V shed 10 bases and J shed 0 bases, with 19 bases lying between them. The chain's CDR3 is CATRLGGGLSYEQYF. The CDR3, as DNA: TGTGCCACCCGACTCGGGGGTGGACTCTCCTACGAGCAGTACTTC.

CDR3 sequence reads: CASSRQASMNAELFF. For the CDR3, the DNA is TGTGCCAGCAGCCGGCAGGCAAGTATGAACGCGGAGCTGTTTTTT. The chain uses TRBV19 and TRBJ2-2; no clear D. Germline V gene lookup returns CDR1 LNHDA and CDR2 SQIVND (reference sequence). The V end was cut by 9 bases, the J end by 10 bases, with 24 bases between. The CDR3 runs 15 residues.

The table lists this clonotype with a count of one. The chain recombines TRBV5-6 with TRBJ2-5, with TRBD1 matching over 8 bases. V was pared by 2 bases and J by 3 bases, with 9 bases of the junction left unmatched. The germline CDR1 and CDR2 sequences are SGHDT and YYEEEE. The CDR3 consists of 16 residues. DNA for the CDR3: TGTGCCAGCAGCTTTCCTACAGGGGGTGGGGAAGAGACCCAGTACTTC. Protein: CASSFPTGGGEETQYF.

The chain carries TRBV2 and TRBJ1-6; D gene uncertain. V lost 5 bases and J 13 bases, leaving 21 bases between the germline ends. Germline values: CDR1 SNHLY, CDR2 FYNNEI. This CDR3 is built from 15 residues. The CDR3 region is CASSYERLNNEPLHF. In nucleotides, the CDR3 is TGTGCCAGCAGTTACGAGCGGCTAAATAATGAGCCCCTCCACTTT.

For this clonotype: An end of the junction does not agree with germline; a read error may underlie this. The chain recombines TRBV19 with TRBJ2-7; unclear D gene. CDR1 and CDR2 (germline): LNHDA, SQIVND (reference sequence). CDR3 size: 13 residues. Here the CDR3 DNA reads TGTGTCAGCACTCCGGACCGGCCCTACGAGCAGTATTTC. This translates into CVSTPDRPYEQYF.

The chain uses TRBV6-6 and TRBJ1-1; 7 nucleotides match TRBD1. V shed 7 bases, J shed 0 bases, and the junction held 11 bases outside the gene matches. The CDR3 consists of 16 residues. CDR1 and CDR2 (germline): MNHNY, SVGAGI (reference sequence). In DNA form, the CDR3 reads TGTGCCAGCAACATAGATTCGACAGGGTTGAACACTGAAGCTTTCTTT. It encodes CASNIDSTGLNTEAFF.

In this sample, this clonotype turned up once. This chain joins TRBV29-1 and TRBJ1-4, with D maybe TRBD1 (6 bases). Germline V gene sequence: CDR1 SQVTM, CDR2 ANQGSEA. V was clipped by 6 bases and J by 14 bases, with 19 bases between them. The CDR3 is 12 residues long. CDR3 sequence reads: CSVRVGAEALFF. CDR3 bases: TGCAGCGTCAGGGTGGGGGCTGAAGCTCTGTTTTTT.

This chain joins TRBV20-1 and TRBJ1-5; TRBD1 aligns across 7 bases. Trimming at V came to 3 bases and at J to 4 bases, leaving 9 bases not matched to a gene. This CDR3 region has 15 residues. The germline gives CDR1 DFQATT, CDR2 SNEGSKA (reference sequence). The CDR3 DNA reads as TGCAGTGCTAGTTCCTCACAGGGGAGGAATCAGCCCCAGCATTTT. Its protein is CSASSSQGRNQPQHF.

This clonotype was counted once. The chain is built from TRBV10-3 and TRBJ1-2; tentatively, D is TRBD1 (6 bases). CDR1 and CDR2 from the germline V gene are ENHRY and SYGVKD. The V end was cut by 4 bases, the J end by 4 bases, with 16 bases between. CDR3 size: 15 residues. The DNA for the CDR3 is TGTGCCATCAGTGCAACGGATAGGGGGAGCTATGGCTACACCTTC. Encoded protein: CAISATDRGSYGYTF.

This clonotype was seen more than once but under ten times. The rearrangement joins TRBV10-3 to TRBJ1-2; 11 bases line up with TRBD1. Trimming cost V 10 bases and J 8 bases; bases outside gene matches: 12. Germline V gene data show CDR1 as ENHRY and CDR2 as SYGVKD. The CDR3 runs 14 residues. The CDR3: CASINGQGAGGYTF. CDR3 bases: TGTGCCAGCATAAATGGACAGGGGGCGGGAGGCTACACCTTC.

This chain connects TRBV19 to TRBJ1-5; D is unresolved. The end of the DNA fits TRBJ1-6 better, so the J call may be wrong. CDR1 is LNHDA, CDR2 SQIVND, per germline (reference sequence). The CDR3 is 15 amino acids. This CDR3 is CATRQTGRYYSPLHF. CDR3 nucleotide sequence: TGTGCCACTAGACAAACCGGGAGGTACTATTCACCCCTCCACTTT.

On this clonotype: A read error may produce the germline difference seen at one junction end. This chain connects TRBV20-1 to TRBJ1-6; D is undetermined. The CDR3 is 13 amino acids. From germline, CDR1 is DFQATT and CDR2 SNEGSKA (reference sequence). The DNA of the CDR3 is TGCAGTGCGACTCGTGAGGACGAGCAGTCCCTCCACTTC. Translation: CSATREDEQSLHF.

In its sample, this clonotype was seen once. This CDR3 is missing its conserved last phenylalanine or tryptophan, likely due to a read error. The DNA is left out, because the CDR3 cannot be placed on it with certainty; the CDR3 is given as TCRdb lists it. The J gene is TRBJ1-2, the V gene TRBV7-3; whether TRBD1, the table's D call, matches the DNA was not checked. Per the germline V gene, CDR1 is SGHTA and CDR2 is FQGTGA. The CDR3 length is 14 residues, termini included. Here the CDR3 reads CASSWLRDRGELGY.

The rearrangement joins TRBV9 to TRBJ2-3, with D maybe TRBD1 (6 bases). Near its end, the DNA agrees better with TRBJ1-5, so the J call may be wrong. Germline V gene data show CDR1 as SGDLS and CDR2 as YYNGEE. This CDR3 contains 14 residues. The chain's CDR3 is CASSQAPWGGYQHF. The DNA of the CDR3 is TGTGCCAGCAGCCAAGCCCCATGGGGGGGCTACCAGCATTTT.